The 32 T cell receptor beta chains below all came from one sample that was sequenced in a study of cytomegalovirus exposure and HLA in healthy donors. It was with 60 Vbeta and 13 Jbeta primers that the PCR ran. Only in-frame clones appear in the TCRdb table, and some are missing; sequencing was by immunoSEQ multiplex PCR. Of roughly 150,000 clones in the sample, approximately 71% were seen once. Sequencing was performed on PBMCs. These receptors all stem from a man younger than 35 in good health and CMV-seropositive.

The CDR3: CASSTGHQTSGNTIYF. Here the CDR3 DNA reads TGTGCCAGCAGCACTGGACATCAAACCTCTGGAAACACCATATATTTT. The rearrangement joins TRBV5-5 to TRBJ1-3, with TRBD1 as a possible D gene (5 bases). V lost 4 bases and J lost 0, with 14 bases in between. This CDR3 is 16 amino acids long. Germline loops: CDR1 SGHKS, CDR2 YYEKEE (reference sequence).

CDR3 sequence (DNA): TGTGCCTGGACCCCCAGGGGACACACAGATACGCAGTATTTT. Encoded protein: CAWTPRGHTDTQYF. The rearrangement joins TRBV30 to TRBJ2-3, with a tentative D call TRBD1 (6 bases). Germline CDR1 reads GTSNPN; CDR2 reads SVGIG (reference sequence). The CDR3 spans 14 residues. Trimming pared 4 bases from V and 2 bases from J, leaving 13 bases between.

This clone has only a few counts. This chain connects TRBV7-9 to TRBJ1-5; no definite D call. V was clipped by 1 base and J by 2 bases, with 12 bases between them. Germline values: CDR1 SEHNR, CDR2 FQNEAQ (reference sequence). The CDR3 has 16 residues. The CDR3 spells CASSLGGETGNQPQHF. CDR3 DNA sequence: TGTGCCAGCAGCTTAGGCGGGGAAACGGGCAATCAGCCCCAGCATTTT.

On this clone itself: The junction shows a germline mismatch at one end, possibly a read error. The V call is TRBV5-1, the J call TRBJ2-7; the match to TRBD2 covers 9 bases. The germline V gene has CDR1 SGHRS and CDR2 YFSETQ. This CDR3 has 13 amino acids. CDR3: CASSLGLADEQYF. The CDR3 bases are TGCGCCAGCAGTTTGGGACTAGCCGACGAGCAGTACTTC.

This rearrangement joins TRBV19 to TRBJ2-1; 8 nucleotides align to TRBD2. The CDR3 sequence is 15 residues long. J lost 1 base, V lost 7 bases, and 6 bases had no gene match. CDR1 and CDR2 from the germline V gene are LNHDA and SQIVND (reference sequence). This CDR3 reads CASTIGGASYNEQFF. As DNA, the CDR3 is TGTGCCAGTACCATCGGGGGGGCTTCCTACAATGAGCAGTTCTTC.

The rearrangement joins TRBV27 to TRBJ2-6; no clear D gene. Germline values: CDR1 MNHEY, CDR2 SMNVEV (reference sequence). The CDR3 length is 13 residues. V lost 5 bases to trimming and J lost 3 bases, with 5 bases between them. The CDR3 is CASSPLGANVLTF. The DNA for the CDR3 is TGTGCCAGCAGTCCCCTTGGGGCCAACGTCCTGACTTTC. The complete variable domain, with remaining parts taken from reference TRBV27 and TRBJ2-6, reads EAQVTQNPRYLITVTGKKLTVTCSQNMNHEYMSWYRQDPGLGLRQIYYSMNVEVTDKGDVPEGYKVSRKEKRNFPLILESPSPNQTSLYFCASSPLGANVLTFGAGSRLTVL.

The V and J genes are TRBV18 and TRBJ2-7; D remains unclear. This CDR3 is built from 14 residues. V lost 5 bases, J lost 4 bases, and 15 bases lay in between. Looked up from germline, CDR1 is KGHSH and CDR2 is LQKENI. The CDR3 bases are TGTGCCAGCTCATCCTACGAAGTAATATACGAGCAGTACTTC. This sequence encodes CASSSYEVIYEQYF.

Comments on this clone: This CDR3 fails to terminate in the conserved phenylalanine or tryptophan, so it likely reflects a read error. J is TRBJ2-6 and V is TRBV5-4; no definite D call. This CDR3 comprises 15 residues. The V end lost 3 bases, the J end lost 0 bases, and 7 bases lay between the germline ends. Germline CDR1 reads SGHNT; CDR2 reads YYREEE (reference sequence). The DNA of the CDR3 is TGTGCCAGCAGCTACAGATACTCTGGGGCCAACGTCCTGACTTTA. Amino acids: CASSYRYSGANVLTL.

The V call is TRBV7-2, the J call TRBJ1-2; D is possibly TRBD1 (5 bases). The CDR3 length is 12 residues. Germline CDR1 and CDR2: SGHTA and FQGNSA. Trimming took off 6 bases at V and 8 bases at J, with 13 bases between the two ends. CDR3 nucleotides: TGTGCCAGCAGACTCGGGACTCCCGGCTACACCTTC. Protein product: CASRLGTPGYTF.

CDR3 amino acids: CAWSVSREQYF. The CDR3 DNA reads TGTGCCTGGAGTGTATCGCGCGAGCAGTACTTC. This chain links TRBV30 with TRBJ2-7, with D hard to call. In germline, CDR1 is GTSNPN, CDR2 SVGIG (reference sequence). The CDR3 runs 11 residues. V was cut by 0 bases and J by 6 bases, with 6 bases left in between.

The V gene is TRBV2, the J gene TRBJ2-1, with D perhaps matching TRBD1 (5 bases). CDR1 is SNHLY, CDR2 FYNNEI, per germline. The CDR3 extends over 11 amino acids. The ends were cut back, 6 bases at V and 12 bases at J, with 12 bases in the middle. This chain's CDR3 is CASRFEGVQFF. The DNA of the CDR3 is TGTGCCAGCAGGTTCGAAGGGGTGCAGTTCTTC.

The J gene is TRBJ1-5, the V gene TRBV10-2; unclear D gene. This CDR3 is 13 amino acids long. Germline lookup yields CDR1 WSHSY and CDR2 SAAADI. V was shortened by 0 bases and J by 7 bases, with 7 bases between the two germline ends. The CDR3 here is CASSESRVQPQHF. The CDR3 nucleotides read TGCGCCAGCAGTGAGTCCCGGGTCCAGCCCCAGCATTTT.

J is TRBJ2-2 and V is TRBV9, with no clear D. Germline CDR1 SGDLS, CDR2 YYNGEE. The length of the CDR3 is 15 residues. The germline V and J ends were trimmed by 3 bases and 5 bases, with 14 bases remaining between them. This CDR3 reads CASSAASRVTGELFF. The CDR3 DNA reads as TGTGCCAGCAGCGCCGCTTCGAGAGTTACCGGGGAGCTGTTTTTT.

This clone was counted between two and nine times. This sequence joins TRBV28 and TRBJ2-7; D is perhaps TRBD2 (5 bases). Trimming removed 4 bases from V and 4 bases from J, with 14 bases in between. This CDR3 comprises 14 residues. Germline V gene data show CDR1 as MDHEN and CDR2 as SYDVKM. DNA for the CDR3: TGTGCCAGCAGTTCTCTGGCCAGCGGATACGAGCAGTACTTC. This gives the protein CASSSLASGYEQYF.

The chain has TRBV7-9 and TRBJ1-3, with 8 positions matching TRBD1. Losses at the gene ends were 5 bases for V and 8 bases for J; bases not matched to a gene: 5. CDR3 length equals 13 residues. In germline, CDR1 is SEHNR, CDR2 FQNEAQ (reference sequence). CDR3 residues: CASSTQGADTIYF. CDR3 in DNA: TGTGCCAGCAGCACTCAGGGGGCGGACACCATATATTTT.

The rearrangement joins TRBV27 to TRBJ2-1, with TRBD2 matching over 8 bases. The CDR3 totals 17 residues. CDR1 MNHEY and CDR2 SMNVEV come from the germline V gene (reference sequence). Trimming cost V 1 base and J 0 bases; bases outside gene matches: 5. The CDR3 is CASSLLASGFSYNEQFF. Here the CDR3 DNA reads TGTGCCAGCAGTTTATTAGCTAGCGGGTTCTCCTACAATGAGCAGTTCTTC.

The rearrangement uses TRBV5-4 and TRBJ1-5; the match to TRBD1 covers 11 bases. Germline trimming cut 4 bases from V and 7 bases from J; bases unmatched to any gene: 4. The CDR3 runs 14 residues. The germline gives CDR1 SGHNT, CDR2 YYREEE (reference sequence). CDR3 loop: CASSPGQGDQPQHF. The CDR3 DNA follows: TGTGCCAGCAGCCCGGGACAGGGGGACCAGCCCCAGCATTTT.

In this sample, this clone turned up once. The chain uses TRBV19 and TRBJ2-6; possibly TRBD1 for D (7 bases). Germline V gene sequence: CDR1 LNHDA, CDR2 SQIVND (reference sequence). This CDR3 is 17 amino acids long. V lost 1 base to trimming and J lost 2 bases, with 12 bases between them. The CDR3: CASSIGRGRTGANVLTF. CDR3 bases: TGTGCCAGTAGTATAGGGAGGGGGCGAACTGGGGCCAACGTCCTGACTTTC. The full variable domain, completed using reference TRBV19 and TRBJ2-6, is DGGITQSPKYLFRKEGQNVTLSCEQNLNHDAMYWYRQDPGQGLRLIYYSQIVNDFQKGDIAEGYSVSREKKESFPLTVTSAQKNPTAFYLCASSIGRGRTGANVLTFGAGSRLTVL.

V usage is TRBV11-3 and J usage is TRBJ2-1, with 14 bases that match TRBD2. V was clipped by 5 bases and J by 6 bases; unmatched bases: 6. CDR3 length: 16 amino acids. Germline CDR1 is SGHNT and CDR2 is YENEEA. Here the CDR3 DNA reads TGTGCCAGCAGCCCGGGGACTAGCGGGAGTCGCAATGAGCAGTTCTTC. Translating it yields CASSPGTSGSRNEQFF.

V and J are TRBV6-1 and TRBJ2-7; a weak D match, TRBD2 (5 bases). This CDR3 spans 16 amino acids. Germline lookup yields CDR1 MNHNS and CDR2 SASEGT. The ends were cut back, 3 bases at V and 2 bases at J, with 17 bases in the middle. The CDR3 nucleotides read TGTGCCAGCAGTGACGGCTTCGGGGTGACAACCTACGAGCAGTACTTC. It specifies CASSDGFGVTTYEQYF.

The chain carries TRBV27 and TRBJ2-7, with a possible D match to TRBD2 (7 bases). V was clipped by 3 bases and J by 3 bases, with 21 bases between them. Germline V gives CDR1 MNHEY, CDR2 SMNVEV (reference sequence). The CDR3 loop spans 17 amino acids. CDR3 nucleotides: TGTGCCAGCAGTTTGAAGGCGGGGGCTAGCAGTATCTACGAGCAGTACTTC. This gives the protein CASSLKAGASSIYEQYF.

The chain has TRBV28 and TRBJ2-7; TRBD1 aligns across 10 bases. Per germline, CDR1 MDHEN and CDR2 SYDVKM. The V segment lost 4 bases and the J segment 2 bases; nucleotides outside the gene matches: 2. The CDR3 is made up of 14 amino acids. The CDR3 sequence is CASSSGTGAYEQYF. CDR3 DNA sequence: TGTGCCAGCAGTTCCGGGACAGGGGCCTACGAGCAGTACTTC.

The rearrangement uses TRBV14 and TRBJ2-7; 8 bases match TRBD2. Germline V gene sequence: CDR1 SGHDN, CDR2 FVKESK. The ends lost 1 base at V and 3 bases at J; junction bases unmatched: 8. CDR3 length equals 16 residues. CDR3 in amino acids: CASSQAVGRGDYEQYF. In DNA form, the CDR3 reads TGTGCCAGCAGCCAAGCAGTCGGGAGGGGGGACTACGAGCAGTACTTC.

This clone was counted only a few times. The chain links TRBV27 to TRBJ2-1; 8 bases fit TRBD2. The CDR3 has 15 amino acids. V lost 5 bases to trimming and J lost 2 bases; unmatched junction nucleotides: 5. Germline assignment: CDR1 MNHEY and CDR2 SMNVEV (reference sequence). The CDR3 nucleotides read TGTGCCAGCAGTAATTCGGGAGGGCCCTACAATGAGCAGTTCTTC. It yields the protein CASSNSGGPYNEQFF.

The chain recombines TRBV7-6 with TRBJ2-7; TRBD2 agrees at 8 bases. The length of the CDR3 is 16 residues. V was clipped by 0 bases and J by 2 bases; unmatched bases: 6. Germline V gene data show CDR1 as SGHVS and CDR2 as FNYEAQ. CDR3 bases: TGTGCCAGCAGCTTAGCGGCCAGCGGGAGACCCTACGAGCAGTACTTC. As protein: CASSLAASGRPYEQYF.

The V call is TRBV28, the J call TRBJ1-2; a possible D gene is TRBD1 (6 bases). V was trimmed by 2 bases and J by 2 bases, leaving 9 bases between them. Looked up from germline, CDR1 is MDHEN and CDR2 is SYDVKM. The CDR3 totals 14 residues. The CDR3, as DNA: TGTGCCAGCAGTTTAGGGGGCGAAAACTATGGCTACACCTTC. It codes for CASSLGGENYGYTF.

V and J are TRBV14 and TRBJ2-1; weak D call: TRBD1 (6 bases). Germline assignment: CDR1 SGHDN and CDR2 FVKESK. V lost 6 bases and J 4 bases, leaving 10 bases between the germline ends. The CDR3 consists of 13 residues. This CDR3 is CASSLGQYNEQFF. CDR3 sequence (DNA): TGTGCCAGCAGTCTTGGACAGTACAATGAGCAGTTCTTC. Complete variable domain (other parts from reference TRBV14 and TRBJ2-1): EAGVTQFPSHSVIEKGQTVTLRCDPISGHDNLYWYRRVMGKEIKFLLHFVKESKQDESGMPNNRFLAERTGGTYSTLKVQPAELEDSGVYFCASSLGQYNEQFFGPGTRLTVL.

The chain couples TRBV5-1 to TRBJ2-2, with 11 nucleotides matching TRBD2. Germline-derived CDR1 and CDR2 are SGHRS and YFSETQ. After removal of 7 bases from V and 4 bases from J, the junction contained 3 bases not matched to a gene. This CDR3 region has 14 residues. The CDR3 DNA reads TGCGCCAGCCAAGGACTAGCGGGCACCGGGGAGCTGTTTTTT. As protein: CASQGLAGTGELFF.

The rearrangement links TRBV7-8 to TRBJ2-3, with TRBD2 as a possible D gene (6 bases). V was trimmed by 5 bases and J by 3 bases, leaving 24 bases between them. The CDR3 consists of 18 residues. The V gene's germline CDR1 is SGHVS and CDR2 FQNEAQ. The CDR3 loop reads CASSLPLRARGVTDTQYF. Here the CDR3 DNA reads TGTGCCAGCAGCCTGCCTTTGCGGGCGCGGGGAGTTACAGATACGCAGTATTTT.

The V and J genes are TRBV5-1 and TRBJ2-1; 8 nucleotides line up with TRBD2. J gave up 8 bases and V 7 bases, and 14 bases lay outside the gene matches. Germline V CDR1 and CDR2: SGHRS, YFSETQ. The CDR3 is 15 residues long. The CDR3: CASRGLGLVSDEQFF. Written as DNA, the CDR3 is TGCGCCAGCCGAGGTCTGGGACTAGTCTCCGATGAGCAGTTCTTC.

The rearrangement links TRBV2 to TRBJ2-7; 8 bases fit TRBD1. Trimming took 7 bases from V and 2 from J; bases not matched to a gene: 13. The CDR3 consists of 16 residues. CDR1 and CDR2 (germline): SNHLY, FYNNEI. The CDR3 DNA follows: TGTGCCAGCAACCCCTTTTCTGGACAGGGAGCCTACGAGCAGTACTTC. It encodes CASNPFSGQGAYEQYF.

CDR3 nucleotide sequence: TGCAGCGTTGAGTCGGAGGGAGGAAACACCATATATTTT. It encodes CSVESEGGNTIYF. The chain has TRBV29-1 and TRBJ1-3, with D hard to call. This CDR3 is 13 amino acids long. V gave up 3 bases and J gave up 4 bases, with 10 bases separating them. The germline V gene encodes CDR1 SQVTM and CDR2 ANQGSEA.